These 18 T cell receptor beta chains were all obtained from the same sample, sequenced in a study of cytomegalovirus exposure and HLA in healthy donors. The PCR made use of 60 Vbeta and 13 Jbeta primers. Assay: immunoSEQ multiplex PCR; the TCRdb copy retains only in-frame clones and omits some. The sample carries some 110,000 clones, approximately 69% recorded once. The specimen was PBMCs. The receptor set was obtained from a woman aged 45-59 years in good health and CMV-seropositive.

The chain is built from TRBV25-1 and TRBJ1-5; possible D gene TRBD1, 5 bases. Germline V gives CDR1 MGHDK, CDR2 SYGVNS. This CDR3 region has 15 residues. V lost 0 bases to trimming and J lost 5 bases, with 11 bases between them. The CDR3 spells CASSEYGSGDQPQHF. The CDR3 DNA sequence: TGTGCCAGCAGTGAATATGGGTCGGGGGATCAGCCCCAGCATTTT.

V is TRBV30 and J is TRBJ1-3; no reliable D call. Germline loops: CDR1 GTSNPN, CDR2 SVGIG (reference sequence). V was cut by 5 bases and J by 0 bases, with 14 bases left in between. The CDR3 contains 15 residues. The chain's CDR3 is CAWVGGRSSGNTIYF. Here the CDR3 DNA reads TGTGCCTGGGTTGGAGGGCGCTCCTCTGGAAACACCATATATTTT.

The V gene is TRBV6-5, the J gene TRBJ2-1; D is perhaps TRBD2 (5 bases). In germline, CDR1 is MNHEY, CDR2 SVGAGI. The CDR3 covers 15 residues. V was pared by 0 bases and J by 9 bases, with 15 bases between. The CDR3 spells CASSYSGVGLSEQFF. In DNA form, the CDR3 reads TGTGCCAGCAGTTACTCGGGAGTAGGGTTGAGTGAGCAGTTCTTC.

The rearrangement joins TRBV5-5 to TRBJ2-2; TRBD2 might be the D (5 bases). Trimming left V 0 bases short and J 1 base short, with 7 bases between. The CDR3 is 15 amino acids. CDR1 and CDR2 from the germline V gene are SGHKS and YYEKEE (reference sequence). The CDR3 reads CASSLGTVNTGELFF. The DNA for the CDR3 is TGTGCCAGCAGCTTGGGGACTGTGAACACCGGGGAGCTGTTTTTT.

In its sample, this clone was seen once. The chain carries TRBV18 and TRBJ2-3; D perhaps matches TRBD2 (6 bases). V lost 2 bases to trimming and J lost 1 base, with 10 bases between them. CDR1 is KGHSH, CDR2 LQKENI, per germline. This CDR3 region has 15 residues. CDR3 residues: CASSPVQRGTDTQYF. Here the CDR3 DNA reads TGTGCCAGCTCACCAGTCCAGCGGGGCACAGATACGCAGTATTTT.

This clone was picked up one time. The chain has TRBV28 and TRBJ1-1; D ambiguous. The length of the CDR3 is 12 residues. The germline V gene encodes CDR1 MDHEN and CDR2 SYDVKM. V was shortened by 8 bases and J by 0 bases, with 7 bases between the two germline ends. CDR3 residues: CASARMNTEAFF. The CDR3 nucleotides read TGTGCCAGCGCTAGAATGAACACTGAAGCTTTCTTT.

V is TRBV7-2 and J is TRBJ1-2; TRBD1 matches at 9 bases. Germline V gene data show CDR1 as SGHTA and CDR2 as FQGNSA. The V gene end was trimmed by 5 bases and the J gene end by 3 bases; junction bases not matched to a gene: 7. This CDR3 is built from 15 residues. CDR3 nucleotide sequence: TGTGCCAGCAGCCCTACAGGGGGCGCTTACTATGGCTACACCTTC. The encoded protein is CASSPTGGAYYGYTF.

The CDR3 sequence is CASSSTGTNYEQYF. In DNA, the CDR3 is TGTGCCAGCTCATCAACCGGGACAAACTACGAGCAGTACTTC. This chain uses TRBV18 with TRBJ2-7; D is possibly TRBD1 (6 bases). Trimming took off 5 bases at V and 3 bases at J, with 14 bases between the two ends. CDR1 KGHSH and CDR2 LQKENI come from the germline V gene. The CDR3 runs 14 residues.

The CDR3 here is CASSPQGAEAFF. CDR3 nucleotide sequence: TGCGCCAGCAGTCCCCAGGGTGCTGAAGCTTTCTTT. This sequence joins TRBV5-1 and TRBJ1-1; tentative D call: TRBD1 (5 bases). The CDR3 totals 12 residues. In germline, CDR1 is SGHRS, CDR2 YFSETQ. Trimming stripped 5 bases from V and 6 bases from J, with 11 bases between.

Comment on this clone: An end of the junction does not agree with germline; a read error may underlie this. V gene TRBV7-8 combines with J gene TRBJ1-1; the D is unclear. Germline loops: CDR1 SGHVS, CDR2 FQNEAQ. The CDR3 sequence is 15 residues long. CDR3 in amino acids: CVSSLMAVMNTEAFF. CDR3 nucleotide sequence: TGTGTCAGCAGCTTAATGGCCGTAATGAACACTGAAGCTTTCTTT.

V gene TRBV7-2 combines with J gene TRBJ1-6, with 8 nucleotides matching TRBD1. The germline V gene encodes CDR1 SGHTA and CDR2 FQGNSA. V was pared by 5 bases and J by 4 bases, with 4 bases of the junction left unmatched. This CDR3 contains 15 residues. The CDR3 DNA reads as TGTGCCAGCAGCATCGGACAGGGATATAATTCACCCCTCCACTTT. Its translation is CASSIGQGYNSPLHF.

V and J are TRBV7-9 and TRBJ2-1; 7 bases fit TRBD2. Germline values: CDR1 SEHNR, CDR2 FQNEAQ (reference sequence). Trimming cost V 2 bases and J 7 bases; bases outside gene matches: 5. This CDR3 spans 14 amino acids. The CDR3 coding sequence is TGTGCCAGCAGCTTAAACGCGCGGGGGAATGAGCAGTTCTTC. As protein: CASSLNARGNEQFF.

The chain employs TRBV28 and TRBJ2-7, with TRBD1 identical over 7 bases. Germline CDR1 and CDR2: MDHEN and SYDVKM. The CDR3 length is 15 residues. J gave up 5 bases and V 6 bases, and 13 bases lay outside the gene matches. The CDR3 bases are TGTGCCAGCAGACAGACAGGGATACGGCTCGACGAGCAGTACTTC. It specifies CASRQTGIRLDEQYF. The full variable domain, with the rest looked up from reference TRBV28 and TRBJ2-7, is DVKVTQSSRYLVKRTGEKVFLECVQDMDHENMFWYRQDPGLGLRLIYFSYDVKMKEKGDIPEGYSVSREKKERFSLILESASTNQTSMYLCASRQTGIRLDEQYFGPGTRLTVT.

Here the CDR3 reads CATLDRGDYGYTF. For the CDR3, the DNA is TGTGCCACCTTGGACAGGGGGGACTATGGCTACACCTTC. This chain links TRBV19 with TRBJ1-2; 10 nucleotides line up with TRBD1. V dropped 10 bases and J dropped 3; count of bases not matched to a gene: 5. Germline assignment: CDR1 LNHDA and CDR2 SQIVND (reference sequence). CDR3 length equals 13 residues.

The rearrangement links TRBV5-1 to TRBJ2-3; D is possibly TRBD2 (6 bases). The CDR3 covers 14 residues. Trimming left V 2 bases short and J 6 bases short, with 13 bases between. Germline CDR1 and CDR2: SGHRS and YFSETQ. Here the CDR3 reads CASSLIGLSDTQYF. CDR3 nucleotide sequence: TGCGCCAGCAGCTTAATCGGACTATCGGATACGCAGTATTTT.

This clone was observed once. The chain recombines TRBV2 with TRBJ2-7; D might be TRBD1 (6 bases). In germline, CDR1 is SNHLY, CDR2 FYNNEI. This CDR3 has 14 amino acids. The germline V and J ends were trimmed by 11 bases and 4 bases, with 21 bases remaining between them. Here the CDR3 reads CASHRDTGGYEQYF. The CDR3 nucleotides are TGTGCCTCCCACCGGGACACCGGCGGATACGAGCAGTACTTC.

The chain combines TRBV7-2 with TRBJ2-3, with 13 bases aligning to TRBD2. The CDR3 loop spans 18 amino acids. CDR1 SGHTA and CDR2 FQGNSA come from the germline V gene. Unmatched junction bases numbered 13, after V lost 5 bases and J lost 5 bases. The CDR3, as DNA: TGTGCCAGCAGCCCCGGACTAGCGGGAGAATCCCGTAGAGATACGCAGTATTTT. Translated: CASSPGLAGESRRDTQYF.

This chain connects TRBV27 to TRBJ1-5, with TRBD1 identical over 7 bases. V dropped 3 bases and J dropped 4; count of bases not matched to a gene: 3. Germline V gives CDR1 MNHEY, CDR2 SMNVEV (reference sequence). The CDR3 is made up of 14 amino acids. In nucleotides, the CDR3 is TGTGCCAGCAGTTTCCAGACAGGGAATCAGCCCCAGCATTTT. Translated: CASSFQTGNQPQHF.